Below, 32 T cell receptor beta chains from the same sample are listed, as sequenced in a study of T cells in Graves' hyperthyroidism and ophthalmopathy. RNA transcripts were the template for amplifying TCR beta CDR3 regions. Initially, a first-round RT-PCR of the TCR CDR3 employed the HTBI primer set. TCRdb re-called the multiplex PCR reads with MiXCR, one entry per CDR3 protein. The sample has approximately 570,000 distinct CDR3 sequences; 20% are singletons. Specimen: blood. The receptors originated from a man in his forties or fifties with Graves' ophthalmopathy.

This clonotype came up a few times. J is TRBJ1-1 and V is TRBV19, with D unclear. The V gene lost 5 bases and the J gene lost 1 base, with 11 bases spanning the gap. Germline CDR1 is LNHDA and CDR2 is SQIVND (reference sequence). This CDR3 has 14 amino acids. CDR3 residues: CASSWASGNTEAFF. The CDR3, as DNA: TGTGCCAGTAGTTGGGCCTCAGGGAACACTGAAGCTTTCTTT.

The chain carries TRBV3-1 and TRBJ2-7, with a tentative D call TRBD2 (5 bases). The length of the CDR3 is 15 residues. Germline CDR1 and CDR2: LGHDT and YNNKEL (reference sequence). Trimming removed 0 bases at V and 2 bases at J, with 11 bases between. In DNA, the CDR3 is TGTGCCAGCAGCCAAGATCCCCCTAGCACCTACGAGCAGTACTTC. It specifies CASSQDPPSTYEQYF.

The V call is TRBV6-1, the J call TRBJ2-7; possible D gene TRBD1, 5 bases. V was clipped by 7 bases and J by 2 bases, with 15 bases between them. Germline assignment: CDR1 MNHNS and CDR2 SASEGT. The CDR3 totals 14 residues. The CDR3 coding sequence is TGTGCCAGCACCCCAGAAGGGGAACCCTACGAGCAGTACTTC. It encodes CASTPEGEPYEQYF.

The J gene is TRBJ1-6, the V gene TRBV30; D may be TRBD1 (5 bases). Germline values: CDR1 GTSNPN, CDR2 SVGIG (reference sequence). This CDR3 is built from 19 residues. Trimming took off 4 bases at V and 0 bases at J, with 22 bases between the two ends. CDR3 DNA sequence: TGTGCCTGGAATCTTGGGGGGTTAACCCCCAGCTCCTATAATTCACCCCTCCACTTT. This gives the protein CAWNLGGLTPSSYNSPLHF.

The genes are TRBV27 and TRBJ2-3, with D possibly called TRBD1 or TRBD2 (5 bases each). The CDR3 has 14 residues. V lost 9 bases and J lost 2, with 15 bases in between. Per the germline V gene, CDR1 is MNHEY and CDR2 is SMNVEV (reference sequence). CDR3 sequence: CASGAPGYTDTQYF. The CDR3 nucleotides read TGTGCCAGTGGGGCCCCGGGGTACACAGATACGCAGTATTTT.

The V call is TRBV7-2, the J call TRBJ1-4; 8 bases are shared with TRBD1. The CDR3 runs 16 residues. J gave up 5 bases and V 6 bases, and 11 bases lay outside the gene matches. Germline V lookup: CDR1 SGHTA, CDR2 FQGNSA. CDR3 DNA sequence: TGTGCCAGCAGAATTCCCGGGACAGGCCGGAATGAAAAACTGTTTTTT. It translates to CASRIPGTGRNEKLFF.

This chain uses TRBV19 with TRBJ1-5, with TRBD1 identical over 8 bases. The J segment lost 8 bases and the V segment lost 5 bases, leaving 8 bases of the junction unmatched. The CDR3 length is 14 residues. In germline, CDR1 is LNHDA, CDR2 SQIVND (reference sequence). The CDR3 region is CASSPWTGSEPQHF. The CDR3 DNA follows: TGTGCCAGTAGTCCGTGGACAGGGAGCGAGCCCCAGCATTTT.

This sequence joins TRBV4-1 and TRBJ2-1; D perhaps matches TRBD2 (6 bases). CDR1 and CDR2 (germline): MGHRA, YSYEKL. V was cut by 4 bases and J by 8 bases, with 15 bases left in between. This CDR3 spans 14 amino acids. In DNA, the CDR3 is TGCGCCAGCAGCCTACTAGCAGGAAGGGATGAGCAGTTCTTC. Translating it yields CASSLLAGRDEQFF.

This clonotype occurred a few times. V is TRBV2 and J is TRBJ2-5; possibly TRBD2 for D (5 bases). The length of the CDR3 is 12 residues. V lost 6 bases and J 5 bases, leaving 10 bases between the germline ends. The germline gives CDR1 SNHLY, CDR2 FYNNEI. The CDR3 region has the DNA TGTGCCAGCAGGGGAGAAGTCGAGACCCAGTACTTC. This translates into CASRGEVETQYF.

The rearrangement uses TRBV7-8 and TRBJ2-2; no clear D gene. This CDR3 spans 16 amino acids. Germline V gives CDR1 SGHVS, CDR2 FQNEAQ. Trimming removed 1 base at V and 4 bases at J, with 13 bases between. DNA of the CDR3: TGTGCCAGCAGCTTAGTGGCACTCCTACTCACCGGGGAGCTGTTTTTT. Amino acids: CASSLVALLLTGELFF.

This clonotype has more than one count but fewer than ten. CDR3 loop: CASSLRGGPSTDTQYF. The CDR3, as DNA: TGTGCCAGCAGCCTGCGGGGGGGCCCTAGCACAGATACGCAGTATTTT. This chain links TRBV3-1 with TRBJ2-3, with 9 bases aligning to TRBD2. Per the germline V gene, CDR1 is LGHDT and CDR2 is YNNKEL (reference sequence). V gave up 4 bases and J gave up 0 bases; unmatched junction bases: 5. This CDR3 contains 16 residues.

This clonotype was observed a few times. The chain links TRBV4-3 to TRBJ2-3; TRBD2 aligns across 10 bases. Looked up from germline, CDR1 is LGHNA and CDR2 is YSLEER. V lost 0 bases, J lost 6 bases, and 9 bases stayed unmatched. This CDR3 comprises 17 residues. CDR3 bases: TGCGCCAGCAGCCAAGATCTCAGCGGGAGGGCCCTGGATACGCAGTATTTT. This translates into CASSQDLSGRALDTQYF.

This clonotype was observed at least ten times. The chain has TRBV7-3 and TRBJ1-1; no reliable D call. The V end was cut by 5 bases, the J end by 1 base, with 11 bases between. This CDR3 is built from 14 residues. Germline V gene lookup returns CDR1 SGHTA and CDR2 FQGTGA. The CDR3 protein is CASSTSPGNTEAFF. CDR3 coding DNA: TGTGCCAGCAGCACCAGTCCGGGGAACACTGAAGCTTTCTTT.

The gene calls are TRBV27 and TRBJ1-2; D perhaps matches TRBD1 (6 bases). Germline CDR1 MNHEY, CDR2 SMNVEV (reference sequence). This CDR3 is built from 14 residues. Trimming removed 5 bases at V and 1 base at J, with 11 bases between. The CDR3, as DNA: TGTGCCAGCAGTCCAGGGGCAGGTAACTATGGCTACACCTTC. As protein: CASSPGAGNYGYTF.

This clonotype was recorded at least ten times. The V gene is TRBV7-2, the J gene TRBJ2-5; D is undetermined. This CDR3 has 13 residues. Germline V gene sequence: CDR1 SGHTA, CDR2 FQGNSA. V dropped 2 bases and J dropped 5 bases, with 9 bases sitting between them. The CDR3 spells CASSLWARETQYF. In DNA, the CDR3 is TGTGCCAGCAGCTTATGGGCAAGGGAGACCCAGTACTTC. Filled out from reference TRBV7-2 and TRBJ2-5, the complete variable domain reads GAGVSQSPSNKVTEKGKDVELRCDPISGHTALYWYRQSLGQGLEFLIYFQGNSAPDKSGLPSDRFSAERTGGSVSTLTIQRTQQEDSAVYLCASSLWARETQYFGPGTRLLVL.

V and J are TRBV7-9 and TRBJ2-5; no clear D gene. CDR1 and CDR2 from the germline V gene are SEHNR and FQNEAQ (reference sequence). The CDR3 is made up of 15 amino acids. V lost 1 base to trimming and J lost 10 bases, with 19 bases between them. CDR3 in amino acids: CASSLGPDPSLSQYF. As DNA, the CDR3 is TGTGCCAGCAGCTTAGGGCCAGACCCCAGCCTGAGCCAGTACTTC.

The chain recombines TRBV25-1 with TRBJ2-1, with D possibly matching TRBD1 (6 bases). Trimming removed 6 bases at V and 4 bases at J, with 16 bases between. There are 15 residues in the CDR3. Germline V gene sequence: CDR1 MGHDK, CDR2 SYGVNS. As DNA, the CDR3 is TGTGCCAGCAGCGGACAGATCGGATCATACAATGAGCAGTTCTTC. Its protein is CASSGQIGSYNEQFF.

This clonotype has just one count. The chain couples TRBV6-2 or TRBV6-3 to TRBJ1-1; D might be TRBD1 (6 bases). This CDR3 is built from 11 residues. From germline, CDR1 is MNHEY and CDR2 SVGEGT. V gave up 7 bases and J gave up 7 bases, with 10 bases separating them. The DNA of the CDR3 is TGTGCCAGCATCGACAGGTATGAAGCTTTCTTT. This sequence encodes CASIDRYEAFF.

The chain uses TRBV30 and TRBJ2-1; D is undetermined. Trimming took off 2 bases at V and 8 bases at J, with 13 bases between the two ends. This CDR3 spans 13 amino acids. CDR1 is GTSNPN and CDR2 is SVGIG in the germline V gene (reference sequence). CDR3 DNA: TGTGCCTGGAGTTGGAACACTGAAGATGAGCAGTTCTTC. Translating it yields CAWSWNTEDEQFF.

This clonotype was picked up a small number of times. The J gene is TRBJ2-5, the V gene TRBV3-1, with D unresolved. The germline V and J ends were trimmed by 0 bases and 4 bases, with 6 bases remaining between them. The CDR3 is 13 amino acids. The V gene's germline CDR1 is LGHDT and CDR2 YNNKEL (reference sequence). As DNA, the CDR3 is TGTGCCAGCAGCCAAGAATTAGGAGAGACCCAGTACTTC. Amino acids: CASSQELGETQYF.

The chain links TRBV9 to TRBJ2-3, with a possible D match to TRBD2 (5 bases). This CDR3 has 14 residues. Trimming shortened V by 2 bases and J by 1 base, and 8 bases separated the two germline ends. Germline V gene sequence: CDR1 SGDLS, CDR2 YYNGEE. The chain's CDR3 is CASSVYSGTDTQYF. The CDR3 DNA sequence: TGTGCCAGCAGCGTTTATAGCGGCACAGATACGCAGTATTTT.

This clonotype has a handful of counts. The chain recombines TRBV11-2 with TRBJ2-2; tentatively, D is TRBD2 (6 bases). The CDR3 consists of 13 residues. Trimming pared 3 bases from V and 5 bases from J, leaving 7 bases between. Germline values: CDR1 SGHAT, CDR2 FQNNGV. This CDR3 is CASSLTRTGELFF. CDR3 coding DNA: TGTGCCAGCAGCTTGACTAGGACCGGGGAGCTGTTTTTT.

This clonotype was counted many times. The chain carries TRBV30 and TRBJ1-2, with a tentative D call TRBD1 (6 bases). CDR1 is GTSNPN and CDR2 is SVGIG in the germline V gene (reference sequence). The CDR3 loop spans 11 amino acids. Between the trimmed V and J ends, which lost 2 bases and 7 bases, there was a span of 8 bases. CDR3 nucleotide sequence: TGTGCCTGGAGTAGAGGGGGTGGCTACACCTTC. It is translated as CAWSRGGGYTF.

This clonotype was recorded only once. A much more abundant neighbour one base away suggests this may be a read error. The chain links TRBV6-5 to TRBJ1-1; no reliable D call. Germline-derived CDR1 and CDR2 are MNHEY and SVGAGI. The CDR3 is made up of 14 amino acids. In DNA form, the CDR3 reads TGTACCAGCAGTTCGTTGGGAAAGAACACTGAAGCTTTCTTT. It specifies CTSSSLGKNTEAFF.

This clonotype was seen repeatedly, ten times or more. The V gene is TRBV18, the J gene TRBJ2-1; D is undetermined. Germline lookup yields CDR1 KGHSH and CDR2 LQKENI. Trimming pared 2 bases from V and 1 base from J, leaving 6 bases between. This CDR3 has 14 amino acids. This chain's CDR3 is CASSPSQSYNEQFF. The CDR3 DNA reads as TGTGCCAGCTCACCAAGTCAGTCCTACAATGAGCAGTTCTTC. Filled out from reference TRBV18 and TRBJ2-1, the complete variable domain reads NAGVMQNPRHLVRRRGQEARLRCSPMKGHSHVYWYRQLPEEGLKFMVYLQKENIIDESGMPKERFSAEFPKEGPSILRIQQVVRGDSAAYFCASSPSQSYNEQFFGPGTRLTVL.

The chain's CDR3 is CASSLGIDSPLHF. The CDR3 coding sequence is TGCGCCAGCAGCTTGGGAATAGATTCACCCCTCCACTTT. This chain connects TRBV5-1 to TRBJ1-6; D not certain. Between the trimmed V and J ends, which lost 0 bases and 8 bases, there was a span of 6 bases. The CDR3 sequence is 13 residues long. In germline, CDR1 is SGHRS, CDR2 YFSETQ.

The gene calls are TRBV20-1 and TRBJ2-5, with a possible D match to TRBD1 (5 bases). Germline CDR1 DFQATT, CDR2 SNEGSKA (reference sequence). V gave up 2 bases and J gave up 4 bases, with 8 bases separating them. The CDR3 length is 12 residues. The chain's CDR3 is CSARMGPETQYF. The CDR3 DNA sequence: TGCAGTGCTAGAATGGGGCCAGAGACCCAGTACTTC.

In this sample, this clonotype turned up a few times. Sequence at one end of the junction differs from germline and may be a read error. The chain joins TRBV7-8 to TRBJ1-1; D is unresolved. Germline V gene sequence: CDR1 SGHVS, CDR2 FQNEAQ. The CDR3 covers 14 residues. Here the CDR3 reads CAGSLYGGPTEAFF. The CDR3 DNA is TGTGCCGGCAGCTTATATGGAGGGCCGACTGAAGCTTTCTTT.

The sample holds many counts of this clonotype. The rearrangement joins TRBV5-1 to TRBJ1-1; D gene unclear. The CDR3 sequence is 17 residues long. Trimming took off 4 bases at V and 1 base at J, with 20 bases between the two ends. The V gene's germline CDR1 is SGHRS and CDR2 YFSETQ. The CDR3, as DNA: TGCGCCAGCAGCCCCGGACGGGTCGGGATCGGGAACACTGAAGCTTTCTTT. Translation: CASSPGRVGIGNTEAFF.

CDR3 loop: CASSPGWTSQYF. CDR3 sequence (DNA): TGTGCCAGCAGCCCGGGGTGGACTTCTCAGTACTTC. The chain recombines TRBV7-9 with TRBJ2-5; possible D gene TRBD2, 5 bases. Between the trimmed V and J ends, which lost 5 bases and 11 bases, there was a span of 15 bases. The germline V gene encodes CDR1 SEHNR and CDR2 FQNEAQ (reference sequence). The CDR3 runs to 12 residues.

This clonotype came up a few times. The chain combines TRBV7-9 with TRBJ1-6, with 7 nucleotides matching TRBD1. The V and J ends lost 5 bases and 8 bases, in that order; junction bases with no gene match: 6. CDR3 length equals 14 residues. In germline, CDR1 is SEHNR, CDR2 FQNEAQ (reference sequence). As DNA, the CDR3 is TGTGCCAGCAGCCTACAGGGGCCGGATTCACCCCTCCACTTT. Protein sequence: CASSLQGPDSPLHF.

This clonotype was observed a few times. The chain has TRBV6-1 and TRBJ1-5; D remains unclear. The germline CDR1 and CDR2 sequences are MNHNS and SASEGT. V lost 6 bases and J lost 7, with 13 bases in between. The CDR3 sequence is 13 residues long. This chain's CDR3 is CASSSQPRQPQHF. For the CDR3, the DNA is TGTGCCAGCAGCTCCCAGCCGAGACAGCCCCAGCATTTT.